This TCR beta chain originates from a study of blood T cell repertoires in COVID-19. Study-level information: Donors in the United States, Italy and Spain gave samples during acute or convalescent COVID-19.

This CDR3 comprises 15 residues. Germline values: CDR1 MNHNY, CDR2 SVGAGI (reference sequence). The V and J ends lost 2 bases and 6 bases, in that order; junction bases with no gene match: 8. Under the authors' procedure: It was from reference gene primer amplification that nucleated cell counts were estimated. Profiling relied on immunoSEQ multiplex PCR, and the TCRdb table lists in-frame clones only, not all of them. The V and J calls and the clone size are those of that table, but D and trimming were determined from the DNA. The table records nearly 90,000 clones, less than 95% of them present only once. Recruited during active infection, patients (from Seattle) were subsequently followed longitudinally.

Source material: peripheral blood. The TCR sequence derives from a man younger than 35 with COVID-19, enrolled during active disease. The chain links TRBV6-6 to TRBJ1-2; TRBD1 aligns across 8 bases. This CDR3 is CASSYQRDRFHGYTF. CDR3 nucleotide sequence: TGTGCCAGCAGTTACCAAAGGGACAGGTTCCATGGCTACACCTTC.